Listed below are T cell receptor beta chains from one sample, sequenced in a study of control samples from healthy donors and cancer patients. Sequenced by immunoSEQ multiplex PCR; TCRdb stores in-frame clones only, minus some. The data show 90,000 to 150,000 clones, 91% seen once. The sequenced sample consisted of blood. The origin of the receptors is a woman aged 18-29 years in good health. Each CDR3 is given with its conserved first and last residue. A D gene is named only where the DNA matches it firmly. Not all rows give a size; the values are once, few, many and, for expanded clones, a class.

>TRBJ1-1|TRBV4-1|NA|NA
CASSQEKAANTEAFF
TGCGCCAGCAGCCAAGAGAAGGCGGCGAACACTGAAGCTTTCTTT
>TRBJ1-6|TRBV9|NA|NA
CASSPRELNSPLHF
TGTGCCAGCAGTCCTCGGGAACTTAATTCACCCCTCCACTTT
>TRBJ2-3|TRBV5-1|NA|TRBD1
CASSFPRQGTDTQYF
TGCGCCAGCAGCTTTCCGCGACAGGGAACAGATACGCAGTATTTT
>TRBJ2-4|TRBV6-2/TRBV6-3|NA|TRBD1
CASSYLTGSIVEAKNIQYF
TGTGCCAGCAGTTACCTGACAGGGTCGATCGTTGAAGCCAAAAACATTCAGTACTTC
>TRBJ1-4|TRBV2|NA|NA
CASSRDLNEKLFF
TGTGCCAGCAGTCGGGACCTCAATGAAAAACTGTTTTTT
>TRBJ1-2|TRBV19|NA|TRBD1
CASNPGFGTGDGYTF
TGTGCCAGTAACCCCGGTTTTGGGACAGGGGATGGCTACACCTTC
>TRBJ1-1|TRBV29-1|NA|TRBD1
CSVAGPRDRKDTEAFF
TGCAGCGTTGCGGGACCCCGGGACAGGAAAGACACTGAAGCTTTCTTT
>TRBJ2-2|TRBV18|NA|NA
CASSQTSSGGELFF
TGTGCCAGCTCACAGACTAGTTCCGGCGGGGAGCTGTTTTTT
>TRBJ1-2|TRBV7-9|NA|NA
CASSPTGYGYTF
TGTGCCAGCAGCCCGACGGGCTATGGCTACACCTTC
>TRBJ2-7|TRBV25-1|NA|NA
CASSGDTYEQYF
TGTGCCAGCAGTGGAGACACCTACGAGCAGTACTTC
>TRBJ2-6|TRBV14|NA|TRBD1
CASSPTGGFGSGANVLTF
TGTGCCAGCAGCCCAACAGGGGGCTTTGGGTCTGGGGCCAACGTCCTGACTTTC
>TRBJ2-5|TRBV29-1|few|TRBD1
CSVLPGTVEETQYF
TGCAGCGTCCTCCCGGGGACAGTGGAGGAGACCCAGTACTTC
>TRBJ2-2|TRBV28|NA|TRBD1
CASSLFDRGVAGELFF
TGTGCCAGCAGTTTATTTGACAGGGGGGTGGCCGGGGAGCTGTTTTTT
>TRBJ2-1|TRBV4-2|NA|NA
CASSQEGRASYNEQFF
TGTGCCAGCAGCCAAGAAGGTAGGGCCTCCTACAATGAGCAGTTCTTC
>TRBJ2-3|TRBV15|NA|NA
CATSRGPGAADTQYF
TGTGCCACCAGCAGAGGTCCGGGAGCCGCAGATACGCAGTATTTT
>TRBJ2-3|TRBV3-1/TRBV3-2|NA|NA
CASSQLRDLTDTQYF
TGTGCCAGCAGCCAGCTCCGGGACCTCACAGATACGCAGTATTTT
>TRBJ1-5|TRBV6-5|NA|NA
CASSYTRTGPQHF
TGTGCCAGCAGTTACACACGGACCGGGCCCCAGCATTTT
>TRBJ1-5|TRBV11-2|NA|NA
CASSLNRFSPQHF
TGTGCCAGCAGCTTAAACAGGTTTAGTCCCCAGCATTTT